This passage covers 7 T cell receptor beta chains from one sample sequenced in a study of post-analysis software for immune sequencing data. The TCR beta cDNA libraries carried unique molecular identifiers. From the PCR reads, TCRdb called clonotypes with MiXCR, one entry per CDR3 protein. The sample holds hundreds of thousands of distinct CDR3 sequences, around 40% seen once. Antigens of these TCRs are unknown. The study's findings and limits: A handful of TRBV segments were significantly more frequent in patients than in controls. TRBV5-6, TRBV5-1 and TRBV20-1 were among these segments.

Material for sequencing was blood. The receptors originated from a girl aged 10-17 years with multiple sclerosis.

This clonotype was detected only a few times. The chain carries TRBV7-8 and TRBJ2-7, with a possible D match to TRBD1 (7 bases). CDR1 is SGHVS, CDR2 FQNEAQ, per germline. V shed 4 bases and J shed 5 bases, with 15 bases lying between them. The CDR3 has 14 amino acids. In DNA, the CDR3 is TGTGCCAGCAGCTGGCGGGGACAGATGAACGAGCAGTACTTC. Its translation: CASSWRGQMNEQYF.

The chain recombines TRBV7-2 with TRBJ2-7; 10 bases are shared with TRBD2. Trimming cost V 1 base and J 4 bases; bases outside gene matches: 7. The CDR3 covers 16 residues. Germline values: CDR1 SGHTA, CDR2 FQGNSA. The CDR3 region has the DNA TGTGCCAGCAGCTTAGGGTCAGCGGGAGGGAGGTACGAGCAGTACTTC. Its protein is CASSLGSAGGRYEQYF.

This chain links TRBV29-1 with TRBJ1-1; D call uncertain. Germline loops: CDR1 SQVTM, CDR2 ANQGSEA. Deletions cut 7 bases from V and 0 bases from J, with 12 bases between. This CDR3 region has 13 residues. CDR3 DNA: TGCAGCGGGGCTGGGCAGATGAACACTGAAGCTTTCTTT. Translated: CSGAGQMNTEAFF.

The chain couples TRBV9 to TRBJ2-3; 7 nucleotides match TRBD2. The germline V gene has CDR1 SGDLS and CDR2 YYNGEE. J gave up 2 bases and V 2 bases, and 5 bases lay outside the gene matches. This CDR3 spans 15 amino acids. CDR3 sequence: CASSVTSTHTDTQYF. The CDR3 DNA follows: TGTGCCAGCAGCGTGACTAGCACCCACACAGATACGCAGTATTTT.

This clonotype came up a few times. The chain combines TRBV10-3 with TRBJ2-7, with a weak D call TRBD1 (5 bases). The germline V gene has CDR1 ENHRY and CDR2 SYGVKD. V was pared by 10 bases and J by 5 bases, with 15 bases between. This CDR3 has 12 residues. In DNA, the CDR3 is TGTGCCACACACCAGGGCGTGAACGAGCAGTACTTC. Its protein product is CATHQGVNEQYF.

J is TRBJ2-7 and V is TRBV4-2, with 9 nucleotides matching TRBD1. The CDR3 is 19 amino acids. Looked up from germline, CDR1 is LGHNA and CDR2 is YNFKEQ. J was trimmed by 5 bases and V by 2 bases; bases with no gene match: 19. This CDR3 reads CASSQPPPGQGFGSNEQYF. In DNA form, the CDR3 reads TGTGCCAGCAGCCAACCTCCACCCGGACAGGGGTTCGGTTCCAACGAGCAGTACTTC.

The gene calls are TRBV5-1 and TRBJ2-3; the D gene could be TRBD1 or TRBD2 (5 bases each). Germline CDR1 SGHRS, CDR2 YFSETQ. This CDR3 spans 16 amino acids. V dropped 4 bases and J dropped 0 bases, with 15 bases sitting between them. CDR3 sequence reads: CASSLWDGSSTDTQYF. As DNA, the CDR3 is TGCGCCAGCAGCCTCTGGGACGGCTCTAGCACAGATACGCAGTATTTT.